These 18 T cell receptor beta chains came from one sample sequenced in a study of T cells in Graves' hyperthyroidism and ophthalmopathy. Authors of the study amplified TCR beta CDR3 regions from RNA transcripts. Using the HTBI primer set, a first-round RT-PCR was run on the TCR CDR3. MiXCR, run by TCRdb on the multiplex PCR reads, gives a single entry per CDR3 protein. The repertoire holds about 480,000 distinct CDR3 sequences, with 13% to 15% as singletons. The specimen sequenced was blood. These receptors originate from a woman aged 18-30 years with Graves' hyperthyroidism.

This clonotype has at least ten counts. The V and J genes are TRBV19 and TRBJ2-3; 12 bases line up with TRBD2. The J segment lost 2 bases and the V segment lost 7 bases, leaving 7 bases of the junction unmatched. The CDR3 covers 16 residues. The V gene's germline CDR1 is LNHDA and CDR2 SQIVND (reference sequence). CDR3 coding DNA: TGTGCCAGTAAAACTAGCGGGAGGCCCGCCACAGATACGCAGTATTTT. Its translation is CASKTSGRPATDTQYF. Supplemented by reference TRBV19 and TRBJ2-3, the full variable domain reads DGGITQSPKYLFRKEGQNVTLSCEQNLNHDAMYWYRQDPGQGLRLIYYSQIVNDFQKGDIAEGYSVSREKKESFPLTVTSAQKNPTAFYLCASKTSGRPATDTQYFGPGTRLTVL.

At least ten counts were recorded for this clonotype. This rearrangement joins TRBV11-2 to TRBJ2-5; D gene uncertain. Trimming shortened V by 1 base and J by 5 bases, and 17 bases separated the two germline ends. The CDR3 has 16 residues. Germline V lookup: CDR1 SGHAT, CDR2 FQNNGV. The CDR3 loop reads CASSLVSRSSGETQYF. In DNA form, the CDR3 reads TGTGCCAGCAGCTTAGTTTCCCGGTCCTCTGGGGAGACCCAGTACTTC.

This clonotype was recorded at least ten times. The V call is TRBV10-3, the J call TRBJ2-5; 8 bases line up with TRBD2. In germline, CDR1 is ENHRY, CDR2 SYGVKD. V gave up 4 bases and J gave up 2 bases; unmatched junction bases: 6. The CDR3 runs to 15 residues. The CDR3 here is CAISGSGSQQETQYF. CDR3 nucleotide sequence: TGTGCCATCAGTGGGAGCGGGAGCCAGCAAGAGACCCAGTACTTC.

At least ten counts were recorded for this clonotype. The chain uses TRBV6-1 and TRBJ1-3; D is perhaps TRBD1 (5 bases). The V end lost 6 bases, the J end lost 0 bases, and 9 bases lay between the germline ends. The germline V gene encodes CDR1 MNHNS and CDR2 SASEGT. The CDR3 contains 14 residues. The CDR3 loop reads CASRTGYSGNTIYF. Written as DNA, the CDR3 is TGTGCCAGCAGAACAGGATACTCTGGAAACACCATATATTTT.

As to this clonotype: At one boundary the junction diverges from the germline segment, which might be a read error. This chain connects TRBV12-3 or TRBV12-4 to TRBJ2-1; 11 positions agree with TRBD2. This CDR3 spans 14 amino acids. The CDR3 sequence: CASSIAGGPVEQFF. CDR3 sequence (DNA): TGTGCCAGCAGTATAGCGGGAGGGCCTGTTGAGCAGTTCTTC.

The table lists this clonotype with many counts. The V call is TRBV12-3 or TRBV12-4, the J call TRBJ2-1, with 14 positions matching TRBD2. The CDR3 spans 18 residues. V trimming: 5 bases; J trimming: 9 bases; junction bases outside the gene matches: 15. The CDR3 DNA reads TGTGCCAGCAGTCTTCCCGGGACTAGCGGGAGTTCTCAGGGTGAGCAGTTCTTC. Translation: CASSLPGTSGSSQGEQFF.

This clonotype occurred many times. V is TRBV12-5 and J is TRBJ1-1; TRBD1 agrees at 10 bases. CDR1 is LGHNT, CDR2 FRNRAP, per germline. The length of the CDR3 is 14 residues. Losses at the gene ends were 3 bases for V and 3 bases for J; bases not matched to a gene: 1. The CDR3 sequence is CASGLGTGDTEAFF. DNA for the CDR3: TGTGCTAGTGGTTTAGGGACAGGGGACACTGAAGCTTTCTTT. The whole variable domain, remainder taken from reference TRBV12-5 and TRBJ1-1, is DARVTQTPRHKVTEMGQEVTMRCQPILGHNTVFWYRQTMMQGLELLAYFRNRAPLDDSGMPKDRFSAEMPDATLATLKIQPSEPRDSAVYFCASGLGTGDTEAFFGQGTRLTVV.

This clonotype was detected ten times or more. The V and J genes are TRBV19 and TRBJ1-1; possible D gene TRBD1, 6 bases. V lost 4 bases, J lost 10 bases, and 16 bases lay in between. This CDR3 region has 13 residues. The germline V gene has CDR1 LNHDA and CDR2 SQIVND (reference sequence). CDR3 loop: CASSTDRTRRAFF. CDR3 coding DNA: TGTGCCAGTAGTACCGACAGGACCCGGCGAGCTTTCTTT.

This clonotype was found many times. The chain employs TRBV29-1 and TRBJ2-3; D remains unclear. This CDR3 is built from 13 residues. Trimming left V 8 bases short and J 3 bases short, with 15 bases between. From germline, CDR1 is SQVTM and CDR2 ANQGSEA. For the CDR3, the DNA is TGCAGCTCGAATGCGGTTGAGACAGATACGCAGTATTTT. This codes for CSSNAVETDTQYF.

This clonotype was picked up many times. J is TRBJ2-7 and V is TRBV2; D call uncertain. Germline CDR1 reads SNHLY; CDR2 reads FYNNEI. The CDR3 runs to 10 residues. Trimming stripped 10 bases from V and 1 base from J, with 5 bases between. CDR3 coding DNA: TGTGCCACCTCTTCCTACGAGCAGTACTTC. Translated, it gives CATSSYEQYF.

The table lists this clonotype with many counts. The rearrangement joins TRBV7-2 to TRBJ1-1; weak D call: TRBD1 (5 bases). Germline assignment: CDR1 SGHTA and CDR2 FQGNSA. This CDR3 contains 11 residues. V lost 5 bases, J lost 8 bases, and 9 bases lay in between. The CDR3 nucleotides are TGTGCCAGCAGCAAGCCAGGGGAAGCTTTCTTT. Its translation is CASSKPGEAFF.

This clonotype was counted a few times. V gene TRBV19 combines with J gene TRBJ2-1, with 9 bases matching TRBD1. Looked up from germline, CDR1 is LNHDA and CDR2 is SQIVND (reference sequence). The CDR3 extends over 15 amino acids. The junction had 11 bases not matched to a gene; V was cut back by 6 bases and J by 8 bases. The CDR3 region is CASRTGTGSLDEQFF. CDR3 DNA: TGTGCCAGTAGGACCGGGACAGGGTCGTTGGATGAGCAGTTCTTC.

Many counts were recorded for this clonotype. The V call is TRBV11-2, the J call TRBJ1-5; no firm D call. The ends were cut back, 4 bases at V and 3 bases at J, with 7 bases in the middle. In germline, CDR1 is SGHAT, CDR2 FQNNGV. The CDR3 is 13 residues long. CDR3 residues: CASSSPLNQPQHF. CDR3 sequence (DNA): TGTGCCAGCAGCTCCCCGCTCAATCAGCCCCAGCATTTT.

This clonotype was recorded at least ten times. CDR3 in DNA: TGTGCCAGTAGTATCAGGACCACGGTGGGGCCCCAGCATTTT. It codes for CASSIRTTVGPQHF. The rearrangement uses TRBV19 and TRBJ1-5, with D hard to call. Germline CDR1 reads LNHDA; CDR2 reads SQIVND (reference sequence). V lost 3 bases and J 9 bases, leaving 15 bases between the germline ends. The CDR3 contains 14 residues.

This clonotype was counted many times. DNA for the CDR3: TGTGCCTGGGGGGATGGGCGCAATCAGCCCCAGCATTTT. Encoded protein: CAWGDGRNQPQHF. V is TRBV30 and J is TRBJ1-5; no clear D. V lost 5 bases and J 2 bases, leaving 10 bases between the germline ends. Germline-derived CDR1 and CDR2 are GTSNPN and SVGIG (reference sequence). The CDR3 is 13 amino acids.

This clonotype was seen ten or more times. The J gene is TRBJ1-1, the V gene TRBV24-1; the D is unclear. The V end was cut by 0 bases, the J end by 5 bases, with 6 bases between. Per germline, CDR1 KGHDR and CDR2 SFDVKD. This CDR3 has 13 residues. The CDR3, as DNA: TGTGCCACCAGTGATTTGACCGAGACTGAAGCTTTCTTT. Translated: CATSDLTETEAFF.

This clonotype was seen only a few times. The genes are TRBV7-9 and TRBJ2-5, with 7 nucleotides matching TRBD2. The V and J ends lost 2 bases and 5 bases, in that order; junction bases with no gene match: 8. CDR1 and CDR2 (germline): SEHNR, FQNEAQ (reference sequence). The CDR3 length is 15 residues. This CDR3 reads CASSLSAGVDETQYF. Written as DNA, the CDR3 is TGTGCCAGCAGCTTATCGGCGGGAGTGGATGAGACCCAGTACTTC. Together with reference TRBV7-9 and TRBJ2-5, the CDR3 gives the full variable domain: DTGVSQNPRHKITKRGQNVTFRCDPISEHNRLYWYRQTLGQGPEFLTYFQNEAQLEKSRLLSDRFSAERPKGSFSTLEIQRTEQGDSAMYLCASSLSAGVDETQYFGPGTRLLVL.

This clonotype has ten or more counts. The chain links TRBV19 to TRBJ1-5; 7 bases align to TRBD1. Germline CDR1 reads LNHDA; CDR2 reads SQIVND (reference sequence). The CDR3 runs to 12 residues. Trimming cost V 11 bases and J 5 bases; bases outside gene matches: 6. Here the CDR3 DNA reads TGTGCCTCCCGAGGGACAGATCAGCCCCAGCATTTT. This translates into CASRGTDQPQHF.